Below are 23 T cell receptor beta chains sequenced from a single sample in a study of read filtering for tumor transcriptome and immune sequencing. This library used about 400 ng RNA and molecular barcoded adaptors spanning alpha/delta and beta/gamma chains. One entry per CDR3 protein, called by TCRdb with MiXCR from the reads. The sample lists 5,000 to 6,500 distinct CDR3 sequences, 20% to 25% occurring once. Sequencing was carried out using a population of CD138-negative cells sorted from bone marrow. All receptors derive from a donor older than 35 with multiple myeloma.

This clonotype came up many times. J is TRBJ2-3 and V is TRBV5-1, with a possible D match to TRBD2 (6 bases). The CDR3 has 17 amino acids. Between the trimmed V and J ends, which lost 0 bases and 5 bases, there was a span of 19 bases. The V gene's germline CDR1 is SGHRS and CDR2 YFSETQ. CDR3 region: CASSLERGSGEVDTQYF. In nucleotides, the CDR3 is TGCGCCAGCAGCTTGGAGCGCGGGTCGGGAGAGGTAGATACGCAGTATTTT.

About this clonotype itself: A read error may produce the germline difference seen at one junction end. The rearrangement links TRBV19 to TRBJ1-5; 7 nucleotides align to TRBD1. Germline V gene data show CDR1 as LNHDA and CDR2 as SQIVND (reference sequence). CDR3 length: 15 amino acids. The DNA of the CDR3 is TGTGCCTGTAGTAGAGGGACGACAGGGTATCAGCCCCGGCATTTT. It yields the protein CACSRGTTGYQPRHF. Using reference TRBV19 and TRBJ1-5 for the parts outside the CDR3, the full variable domain is DGGITQSPKYLFRKEGQNVTLSCEQNLNHDAMYWYRQDPGQGLRLIYYSQIVNDFQKGDIAEGYSVSREKKESFPLTVTSAQKNPTAFYLCACSRGTTGYQPRHFGDGTRLSIL.

This clonotype was seen ten or more times. The genes are TRBV4-1 and TRBJ2-3; TRBD2 matches 8 bases. Germline assignment: CDR1 MGHRA and CDR2 YSYEKL. V dropped 4 bases and J dropped 4; count of bases not matched to a gene: 19. The CDR3 covers 19 residues. The CDR3 protein is CASSRMGTSGSLSSDTQYF. CDR3 DNA sequence: TGCGCCAGCAGCCGGATGGGTACTAGCGGCTCTCTCAGCTCAGATACGCAGTATTTT.

By proportion, this clonotype is medium-sized. Written as DNA, the CDR3 is TGCAGCGTTGCCAGTTTGCACACCGGGGAGCTGTTTTTT. Protein: CSVASLHTGELFF. V gene TRBV29-1 combines with J gene TRBJ2-2; unclear D gene. CDR1 and CDR2 (germline): SQVTM, ANQGSEA. The CDR3 runs 13 residues. The V gene lost 4 bases and the J gene lost 3 bases, with 9 bases spanning the gap.

This clonotype was counted many times. This sequence joins TRBV24-1 and TRBJ2-1; D remains unclear. The CDR3 is 16 residues long. Trimming took 3 bases from V and 5 from J, leaving 16 bases between them. Germline V CDR1 and CDR2: KGHDR, SFDVKD. Here the CDR3 DNA reads TGTGCCACCAGTGATCGCTCCGGTAGGTTAAACAATGAGCAGTTCTTC. Translating it yields CATSDRSGRLNNEQFF.

This clonotype was seen ten or more times. The CDR3 nucleotides read TGTGCCAGCAGCCAGGGCCGGACTAGCGGGAGTGGTGAGCAGTACTTC. As protein: CASSQGRTSGSGEQYF. The chain joins TRBV4-2 to TRBJ2-7; 13 nucleotides agree with TRBD2. CDR1 is LGHNA, CDR2 YNFKEQ, per germline. The CDR3 covers 16 residues. J lost 7 bases, V lost 3 bases, and 9 bases had no gene match.

This clonotype was observed at least ten times. The rearrangement joins TRBV15 to TRBJ1-5; D gene uncertain. This CDR3 spans 15 amino acids. Germline V CDR1 and CDR2: LNHNV, YYDKDF (reference sequence). Trimming took off 3 bases at V and 2 bases at J, with 11 bases between the two ends. Here the CDR3 DNA reads TGTGCCACCAGCAGGTACCCTGCGGGCAATCAGCCCCAGCATTTT. It specifies CATSRYPAGNQPQHF.

Relative to its sample, this clonotype is medium-sized. V and J are TRBV18 and TRBJ1-4; TRBD1 matches 8 bases. V shed 1 base, J shed 2 bases, and the junction held 9 bases outside the gene matches. The CDR3 spans 18 residues. The germline V gene has CDR1 KGHSH and CDR2 LQKENI. The CDR3 nucleotides are TGTGCCAGCTCACCACTGGACAGGGTTTCAACGACTAATGAAAAACTGTTTTTT. Translating gives CASSPLDRVSTTNEKLFF.

This clonotype has a count of ten or more. The chain has TRBV6-5 and TRBJ1-5; TRBD1 might be the D (5 bases). Germline loops: CDR1 MNHEY, CDR2 SVGAGI. The ends were cut back, 6 bases at V and 3 bases at J, with 15 bases in the middle. This CDR3 region has 15 residues. CDR3 region: CASSPGFLYNQPQHF. As DNA, the CDR3 is TGTGCCAGCAGCCCAGGGTTCCTCTACAATCAGCCCCAGCATTTT.

This clonotype has ten or more counts. This rearrangement joins TRBV2 to TRBJ1-1; D remains unclear. There are 14 residues in the CDR3. Trimming left V 5 bases short and J 1 base short, with 11 bases between. Germline loops: CDR1 SNHLY, CDR2 FYNNEI. The CDR3 spells CASSPRGRNTEAFF. The CDR3 coding sequence is TGTGCCAGCAGTCCCCGAGGCAGGAACACTGAAGCTTTCTTT.

This clonotype was seen many times. The chain recombines TRBV5-6 with TRBJ2-7; 8 positions agree with TRBD2. Germline V gene lookup returns CDR1 SGHDT and CDR2 YYEEEE. Germline trimming cut 4 bases from V and 3 bases from J; bases unmatched to any gene: 15. The CDR3 contains 17 residues. The CDR3 region is CASSPSAGGGRFYEQYF. The CDR3 nucleotides are TGTGCCAGCAGCCCATCCGCCGGGGGGGGCCGGTTCTACGAGCAGTACTTC.

This clonotype rates as medium-sized (0.01 to 0.1%). The gene calls are TRBV20-1 and TRBJ2-1; 10 nucleotides align to TRBD2. Per germline, CDR1 DFQATT and CDR2 SNEGSKA (reference sequence). Losses at the gene ends were 2 bases for V and 3 bases for J; bases not matched to a gene: 19. This CDR3 has 20 amino acids. The CDR3 here is CSARWSGTSAKWGDYNEQFF. CDR3 DNA: TGCAGTGCTAGATGGTCCGGGACTAGCGCGAAGTGGGGGGACTACAATGAGCAGTTCTTC.

Ten or more counts support this clonotype. J is TRBJ2-3 and V is TRBV30; D ambiguous. The CDR3 sequence is 15 residues long. Germline V gene data show CDR1 as GTSNPN and CDR2 as SVGIG (reference sequence). V shed 3 bases and J shed 0 bases, with 13 bases lying between them. DNA of the CDR3: TGTGCCTGGAGGCGGTTCGCACTTAGCACAGATACGCAGTATTTT. It encodes CAWRRFALSTDTQYF.

This clonotype was seen at least ten times. The chain recombines TRBV6-2 or TRBV6-3 with TRBJ1-3; D unresolved. The CDR3 has 14 amino acids. V lost 4 bases and J lost 0, with 7 bases in between. The germline V gene encodes CDR1 MNHEY and CDR2 SVGEGT. Here the CDR3 DNA reads TGTGCCAGCAGTTCCGGGAACTCTGGAAACACCATATATTTT. This translates into CASSSGNSGNTIYF.

This clonotype has a count of ten or more. This chain links TRBV19 with TRBJ2-3; D may correspond to TRBD1 or TRBD2 (5 bases each). Germline CDR1 and CDR2: LNHDA and SQIVND (reference sequence). The CDR3 is made up of 13 amino acids. The V gene lost 5 bases and the J gene lost 11 bases, with 17 bases spanning the gap. CDR3 loop: CASSLRDPAMQYF. DNA for the CDR3: TGTGCCAGTAGTCTTCGGGACCCCGCTATGCAGTATTTT.

Ten or more counts support this clonotype. The chain carries TRBV6-5 and TRBJ2-2; D gene ambiguous. Germline V CDR1 and CDR2: MNHEY, SVGAGI. Trimming cost V 4 bases and J 7 bases, with 13 bases left between them. This CDR3 spans 14 amino acids. This chain's CDR3 is CASSSSPGVGELFF. The CDR3 nucleotides read TGTGCCAGCAGTTCCTCCCCTGGGGTCGGGGAGCTGTTTTTT.

Ten or more counts support this clonotype. V and J are TRBV11-2 and TRBJ2-2; 9 bases line up with TRBD2. V trimming: 1 base; J trimming: 7 bases; junction bases outside the gene matches: 4. Germline CDR1 is SGHAT and CDR2 is FQNNGV. The CDR3 is 15 residues long. The chain's CDR3 is CASSLAGLAYGELFF. The CDR3 DNA follows: TGTGCCAGCAGCTTAGCGGGACTAGCCTACGGGGAGCTGTTTTTT.

This clonotype has just a few counts. This may arise from a read error, as a much more abundant clone is one base away. This chain joins TRBV20-1 and TRBJ2-7; no clear D. The CDR3 is 13 residues long. Germline V CDR1 and CDR2: DFQATT, SNEGSKA (reference sequence). CDR3 sequence reads: CSASNPASCEQYF. CDR3 DNA: TGCAGTGCTAGTAATCCGGCCTCCTGCGAGCAGTACTTC.

At least ten counts were recorded for this clonotype. The chain employs TRBV5-1 and TRBJ2-7; D is unresolved. V was clipped by 5 bases and J by 12 bases, with 18 bases between them. Per the germline V gene, CDR1 is SGHRS and CDR2 is YFSETQ. The CDR3 contains 12 residues. CDR3 amino acids: CASRPDEAHLYF. Here the CDR3 DNA reads TGCGCCAGCAGACCAGACGAAGCTCACCTGTACTTC.

This clonotype was counted between two and nine times. The CDR3 nucleotides read TGTGCCACCAGTGCGACAGGGATTGAAAACACTGAAGCTTTCTTT. Encoded protein: CATSATGIENTEAFF. The rearrangement links TRBV24-1 to TRBJ1-1; 7 nucleotides agree with TRBD1. CDR1 and CDR2 from the germline V gene are KGHDR and SFDVKD. Trimming took 5 bases from V and 2 from J; bases not matched to a gene: 7. This CDR3 spans 15 amino acids.

This clonotype has ten or more counts. A much larger clone differs from this one at a single base, so this may be a read error. The CDR3 does not end in the conserved phenylalanine or tryptophan, so this is likely a read error. CDR3 sequence: CASSPDNEQFL. The CDR3 DNA reads TGTGCCAGCAGCCCGGACAATGAGCAGTTCCTC. The chain carries TRBV7-9 and TRBJ2-1; no clear D gene. V dropped 5 bases and J dropped 5 bases, with 4 bases sitting between them. The germline V gene has CDR1 SEHNR and CDR2 FQNEAQ (reference sequence). There are 11 residues in the CDR3.

This clonotype was seen many times. The CDR3 is CATSASIGLTYEQYF. As DNA, the CDR3 is TGTGCCACCAGTGCGTCGATTGGGCTGACCTACGAGCAGTACTTC. The chain couples TRBV24-1 to TRBJ2-7; the D is unclear. The germline V and J ends were trimmed by 5 bases and 2 bases, with 15 bases remaining between them. In germline, CDR1 is KGHDR, CDR2 SFDVKD. CDR3 length: 15 amino acids.

This clonotype was detected many times. V and J are TRBV3-1 and TRBJ2-5; TRBD2 agrees at 7 bases. The CDR3 contains 13 residues. Germline CDR1 and CDR2: LGHDT and YNNKEL (reference sequence). Trimming at V came to 4 bases and at J to 4 bases, leaving 3 bases not matched to a gene. CDR3 coding DNA: TGTGCCAGCAGCCGATCGGGAGGAGAGACCCAGTACTTC. This gives the protein CASSRSGGETQYF.